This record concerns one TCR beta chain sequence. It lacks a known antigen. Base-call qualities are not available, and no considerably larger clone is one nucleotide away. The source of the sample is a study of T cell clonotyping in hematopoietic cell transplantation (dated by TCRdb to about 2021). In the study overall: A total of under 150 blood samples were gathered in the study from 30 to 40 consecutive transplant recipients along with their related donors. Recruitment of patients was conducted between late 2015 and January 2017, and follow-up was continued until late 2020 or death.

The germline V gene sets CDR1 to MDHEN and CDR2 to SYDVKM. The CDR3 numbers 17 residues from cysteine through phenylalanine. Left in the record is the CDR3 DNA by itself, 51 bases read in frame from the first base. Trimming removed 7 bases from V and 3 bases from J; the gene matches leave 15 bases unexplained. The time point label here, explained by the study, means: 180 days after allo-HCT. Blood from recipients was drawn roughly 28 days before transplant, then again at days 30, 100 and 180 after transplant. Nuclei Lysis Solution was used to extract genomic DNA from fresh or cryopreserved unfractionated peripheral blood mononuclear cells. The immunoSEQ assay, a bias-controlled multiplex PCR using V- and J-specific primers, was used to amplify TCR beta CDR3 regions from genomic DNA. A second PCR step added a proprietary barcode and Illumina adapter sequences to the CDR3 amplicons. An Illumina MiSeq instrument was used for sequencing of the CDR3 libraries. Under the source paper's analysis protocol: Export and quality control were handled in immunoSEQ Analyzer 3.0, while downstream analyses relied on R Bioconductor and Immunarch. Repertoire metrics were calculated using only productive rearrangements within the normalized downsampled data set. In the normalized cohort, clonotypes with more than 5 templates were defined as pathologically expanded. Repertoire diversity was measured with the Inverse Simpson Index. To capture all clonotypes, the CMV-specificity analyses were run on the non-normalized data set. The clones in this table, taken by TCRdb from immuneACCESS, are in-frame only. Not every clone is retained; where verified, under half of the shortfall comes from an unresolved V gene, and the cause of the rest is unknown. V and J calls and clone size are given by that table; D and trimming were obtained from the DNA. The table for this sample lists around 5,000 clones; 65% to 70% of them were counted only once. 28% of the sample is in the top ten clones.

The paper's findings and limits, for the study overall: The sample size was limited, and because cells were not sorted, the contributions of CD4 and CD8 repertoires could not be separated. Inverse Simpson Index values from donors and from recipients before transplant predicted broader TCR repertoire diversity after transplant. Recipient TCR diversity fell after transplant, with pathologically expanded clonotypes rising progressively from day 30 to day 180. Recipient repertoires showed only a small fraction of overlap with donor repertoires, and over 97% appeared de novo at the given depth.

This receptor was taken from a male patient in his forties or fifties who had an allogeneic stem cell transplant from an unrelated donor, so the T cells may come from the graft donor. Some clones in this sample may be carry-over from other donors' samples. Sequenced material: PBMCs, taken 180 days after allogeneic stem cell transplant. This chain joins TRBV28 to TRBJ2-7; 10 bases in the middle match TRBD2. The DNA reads TGTGCCAGCACCCCCGAGCGGGAGGGCCTTTTGGTCTACGAGCAGTACTTC. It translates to CASTPEREGLLVYEQYF.